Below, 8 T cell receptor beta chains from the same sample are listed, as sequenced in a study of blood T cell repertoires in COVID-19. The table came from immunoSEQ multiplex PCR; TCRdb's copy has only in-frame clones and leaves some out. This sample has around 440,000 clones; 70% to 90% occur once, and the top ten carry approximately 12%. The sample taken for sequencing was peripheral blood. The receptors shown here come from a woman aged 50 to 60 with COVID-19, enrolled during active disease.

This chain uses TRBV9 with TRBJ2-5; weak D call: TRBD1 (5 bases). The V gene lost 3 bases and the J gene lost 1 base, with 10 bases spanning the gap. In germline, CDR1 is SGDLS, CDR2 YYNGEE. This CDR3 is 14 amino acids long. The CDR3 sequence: CASSAVGRQETQYF. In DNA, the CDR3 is TGTGCCAGCAGCGCTGTGGGGCGCCAAGAGACCCAGTACTTC.

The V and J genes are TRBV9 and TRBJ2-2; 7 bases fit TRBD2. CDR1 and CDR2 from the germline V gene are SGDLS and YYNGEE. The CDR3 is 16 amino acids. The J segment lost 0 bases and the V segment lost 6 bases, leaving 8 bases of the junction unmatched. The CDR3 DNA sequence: TGTGCCAGCACTCTACGGGGGGATCCGAACACCGGGGAGCTGTTTTTT. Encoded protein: CASTLRGDPNTGELFF.

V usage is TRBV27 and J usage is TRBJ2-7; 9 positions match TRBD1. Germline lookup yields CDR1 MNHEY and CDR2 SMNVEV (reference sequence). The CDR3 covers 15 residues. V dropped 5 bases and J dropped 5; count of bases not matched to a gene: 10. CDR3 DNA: TGTGCCAGCAGTCCCTTGGGGGACAGGGAGGACGAGCAGTACTTC. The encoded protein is CASSPLGDREDEQYF.

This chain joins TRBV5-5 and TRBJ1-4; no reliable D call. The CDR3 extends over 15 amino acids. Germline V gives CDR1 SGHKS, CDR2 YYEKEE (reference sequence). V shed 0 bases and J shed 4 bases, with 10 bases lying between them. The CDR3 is CASSLGSQFNEKLFF. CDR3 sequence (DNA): TGTGCCAGCAGCTTGGGATCGCAGTTTAATGAAAAACTGTTTTTT.

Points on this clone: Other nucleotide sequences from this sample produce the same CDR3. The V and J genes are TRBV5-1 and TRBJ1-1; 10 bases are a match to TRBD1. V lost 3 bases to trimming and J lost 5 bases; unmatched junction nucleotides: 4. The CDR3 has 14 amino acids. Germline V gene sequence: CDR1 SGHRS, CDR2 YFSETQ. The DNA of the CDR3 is TGCGCCAGCAGCTCAGGACAGGGGGATACTGAAGCTTTCTTT. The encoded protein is CASSSGQGDTEAFF.

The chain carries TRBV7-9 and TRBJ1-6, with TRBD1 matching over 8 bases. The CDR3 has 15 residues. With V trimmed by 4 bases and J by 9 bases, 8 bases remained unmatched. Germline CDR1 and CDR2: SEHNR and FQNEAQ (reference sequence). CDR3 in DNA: TGTGCCAGCAGCTCCCGGACAGGGCAGGGTTCACCCCTCCACTTT. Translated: CASSSRTGQGSPLHF.

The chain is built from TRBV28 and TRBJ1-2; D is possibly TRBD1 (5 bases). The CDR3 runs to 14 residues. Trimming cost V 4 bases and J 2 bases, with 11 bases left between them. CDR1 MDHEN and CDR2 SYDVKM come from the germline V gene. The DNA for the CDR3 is TGTGCCAGCAGTTCCCCCTACAGGAACTATGGCTACACCTTC. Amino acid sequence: CASSSPYRNYGYTF.

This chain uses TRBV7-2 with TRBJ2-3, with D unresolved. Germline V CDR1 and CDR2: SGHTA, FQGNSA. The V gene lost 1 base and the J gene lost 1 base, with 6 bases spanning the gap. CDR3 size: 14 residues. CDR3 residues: CASSLDSGTDTQYF. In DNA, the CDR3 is TGTGCCAGCAGCTTAGATTCTGGCACAGATACGCAGTATTTT.